These T cell receptor beta chains were read from a single sample in a study of cytomegalovirus exposure and HLA in healthy donors. Sequenced by immunoSEQ multiplex PCR; TCRdb stores in-frame clones only, minus some. The sample carries more than 150,000 clones, roughly 77% recorded once. Sequenced sample: PBMCs. These receptors were collected from a woman aged 45-59 years in good health and CMV-seropositive. Each CDR3 is given with its conserved first and last residue. A D gene is named only where the DNA matches it firmly. Clone size is shown for a subset of rows, as once, few, many or a class of expanded clone.

J: TRBJ2-3
D: .
size: .
V: TRBV27
CDR3: CASSLRGTATPTDTQYF
DNA: TGTGCCAGCAGTTTACGGGGGACAGCCACCCCCACAGATACGCAGTATTTT

J: TRBJ2-2
D: TRBD1
size: .
V: TRBV9
CDR3: CASSGRDRGPGELFF
DNA: TGTGCCAGCAGCGGCCGGGACAGGGGTCCCGGGGAGCTGTTTTTT

J: TRBJ1-3
D: .
size: .
V: TRBV11-1
CDR3: CASSADRRNTIYF
DNA: TGTGCCAGCAGCGCCGACAGAAGAAACACCATATATTTT

J: TRBJ1-3
D: .
size: .
V: TRBV7-2
CDR3: CASSLAPLSTGLSGNTIYF
DNA: TGTGCCAGCAGCTTAGCCCCTTTGTCGACAGGCCTCTCTGGAAACACCATATATTTT

J: TRBJ2-7
D: .
size: once
V: TRBV9
CDR3: CASSVGGASLYEQYF
DNA: TGTGCCAGCAGCGTAGGTGGAGCGTCTCTCTACGAGCAGTACTTC

J: TRBJ1-2
D: .
size: .
V: TRBV28
CDR3: CASSLLRAGDGYTF
DNA: TGTGCCAGCAGTTTATTAAGGGCAGGGGACGGCTACACCTTC

J: TRBJ2-1
D: .
size: .
V: TRBV28
CDR3: CASSYSPEGYNEQFF
DNA: TGTGCCAGCAGCTATTCCCCGGAGGGCTACAATGAGCAGTTCTTC

J: TRBJ2-7
D: TRBD1
size: .
V: TRBV5-4
CDR3: CASSRPDRDEQYF
DNA: TGTGCCAGCAGCCGACCTGACAGGGATGAGCAGTACTTC

J: TRBJ1-2
D: .
size: .
V: TRBV27
CDR3: CASGFPIGGYTF
DNA: TGTGCATCAGGGTTTCCCATAGGGGGCTACACCTTC

J: TRBJ1-3
D: .
size: once
V: TRBV9
CDR3: CASSAEQGPSGNTIYF
DNA: TGTGCCAGCAGCGCTGAACAGGGTCCCTCTGGAAACACCATATATTTT

J: TRBJ2-3
D: TRBD2
size: few
V: TRBV5-1
CDR3: CASSPGLANTDTQYF
DNA: TGCGCCAGCAGCCCGGGACTAGCGAACACAGATACGCAGTATTTT

J: TRBJ2-7
D: TRBD2
size: .
V: TRBV10-3
CDR3: CASRTSGTSYEQYF
DNA: TGTGCCTCTAGGACTAGCGGGACCTCCTACGAGCAGTACTTC

J: TRBJ2-7
D: .
size: few
V: TRBV4-3
CDR3: CASSQGAGGLTYEQYF
DNA: TGCGCCAGCAGCCAAGGAGCTGGCGGACTAACCTACGAGCAGTACTTC

J: TRBJ1-4
D: .
size: .
V: TRBV7-2
CDR3: CASSLSQGTTNEKLFF
DNA: TGTGCCAGCAGCTTATCCCAGGGGACAACTAATGAAAAACTGTTTTTT

J: TRBJ2-5
D: .
size: .
V: TRBV19
CDR3: CASSINVVSETQYF
DNA: TGTGCCAGTAGTATTAACGTAGTATCAGAGACCCAGTACTTC

J: TRBJ2-7
D: TRBD1
size: .
V: TRBV9
CDR3: CASSVDRGHGYEQYF
DNA: TGTGCCAGCAGCGTAGACAGGGGGCACGGCTACGAGCAGTACTTC